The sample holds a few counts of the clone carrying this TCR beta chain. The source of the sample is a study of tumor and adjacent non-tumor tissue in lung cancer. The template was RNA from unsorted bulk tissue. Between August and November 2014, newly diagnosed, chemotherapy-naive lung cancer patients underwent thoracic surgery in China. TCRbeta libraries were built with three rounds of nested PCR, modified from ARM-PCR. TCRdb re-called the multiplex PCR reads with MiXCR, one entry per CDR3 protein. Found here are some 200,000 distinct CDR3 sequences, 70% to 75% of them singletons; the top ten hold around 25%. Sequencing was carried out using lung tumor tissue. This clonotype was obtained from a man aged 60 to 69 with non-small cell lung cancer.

In nucleotides, the CDR3 is TGTGCCAGCAGCTTAAGTCCAGGGTCGGCTACTGAAGCTTTCTTT. Protein product: CASSLSPGSATEAFF. The V gene is TRBV11-3, the J gene TRBJ1-1; a weak D match, TRBD1 (5 bases). The CDR3 has 15 amino acids. V was pared by 2 bases and J by 5 bases, with 15 bases between. Looked up from germline, CDR1 is SGHNT and CDR2 is YENEEA.